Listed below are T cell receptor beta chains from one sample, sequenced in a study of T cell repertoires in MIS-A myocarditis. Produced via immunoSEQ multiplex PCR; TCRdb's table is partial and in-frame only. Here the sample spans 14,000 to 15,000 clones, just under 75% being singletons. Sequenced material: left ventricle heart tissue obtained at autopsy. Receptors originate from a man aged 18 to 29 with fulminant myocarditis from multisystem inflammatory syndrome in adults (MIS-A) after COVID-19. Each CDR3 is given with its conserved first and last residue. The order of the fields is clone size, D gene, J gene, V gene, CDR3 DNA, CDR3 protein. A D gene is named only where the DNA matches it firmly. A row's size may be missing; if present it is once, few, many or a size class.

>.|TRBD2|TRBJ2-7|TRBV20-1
TGCAGTGCTAGTCGACTAGCGGGAGAATACGAGCAGTACTTC
CSASRLAGEYEQYF
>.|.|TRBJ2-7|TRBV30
TGTGCCGGAGGGGACACCTACGAGCAGTACTTC
CAGGDTYEQYF
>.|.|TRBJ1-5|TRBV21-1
TGTGCCAGCACTCAACTGCTACATAGCAATCAGCCCCAGCATTTT
CASTQLLHSNQPQHF
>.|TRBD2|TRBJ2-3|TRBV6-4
TGTGCCAGCAGACCTTCAGCGGGAGGGCGTTTAGATACGCAGTATTTT
CASRPSAGGRLDTQYF
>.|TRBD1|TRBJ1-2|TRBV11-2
TGTGCCAGCAGCCTTGGGACAGGGGGCTTAGCTAACTATGGCTACACCTTC
CASSLGTGGLANYGYTF
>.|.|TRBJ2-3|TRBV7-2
TGTGCCAGCAGCTCCGGGGGACGTAGCACAGATACGCAGTATTTT
CASSSGGRSTDTQYF
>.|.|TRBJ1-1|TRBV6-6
TGTGCCAGCAGCGATCCAGGGCCGGGGAACACTGAAGCTTTCTTT
CASSDPGPGNTEAFF
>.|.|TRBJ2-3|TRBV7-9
TGTGCCAGCAGTTTCGAGGTTGATACGCAGTATTTT
CASSFEVDTQYF
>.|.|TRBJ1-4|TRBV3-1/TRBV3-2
TGTGCCAGCAGCCGAAATTCCGGGACAAGACTGTTTTTT
CASSRNSGTRLFF
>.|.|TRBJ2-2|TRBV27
TGTGCCAGCAGTTTTCAGATACGGCGGTCCGGGGAGCTGTTTTTT
CASSFQIRRSGELFF
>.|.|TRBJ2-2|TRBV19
TGTGCCAGTACCCACGGACAGCCCACCGGGGAGCTGTTTTTT
CASTHGQPTGELFF
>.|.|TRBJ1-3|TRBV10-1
TGCGCCATCCATTGGAGGGTGAGAAACACCATATATTTT
CAIHWRVRNTIYF
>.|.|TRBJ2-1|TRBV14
TGTGCCAGCAGCCAAGAAAGGGACGCTTGGTGGGATGAGCAGTTCTTC
CASSQERDAWWDEQFF
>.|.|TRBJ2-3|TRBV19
TGTGCCAGTAGTACAGGGTTCACAGATACGCAGTATTTT
CASSTGFTDTQYF
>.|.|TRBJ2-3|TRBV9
TGTACCAGCAGCGTAAAAGGAGGGGCGGTGGGGGCAGATACGCAGTATTTT
CTSSVKGGAVGADTQYF
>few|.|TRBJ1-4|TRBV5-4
TGTGCCAGCAGCTTCCAGGGTAATGAAAAACTGTTTTTT
CASSFQGNEKLFF
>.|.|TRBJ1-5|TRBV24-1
TGTGCCACCAGTGAAGGGGGTTTTAATCAGCCCCAGCATTTT
CATSEGGFNQPQHF
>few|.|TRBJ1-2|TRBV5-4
TGTGCCAGCAGCTTGGGGGGGACTGTTTATGGCTACACCTTC
CASSLGGTVYGYTF
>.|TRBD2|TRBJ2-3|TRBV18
TGTGCCAGCTCACCAATAGGTGGGACTATCCGGGGCGGAGATACGCAGTATTTT
CASSPIGGTIRGGDTQYF
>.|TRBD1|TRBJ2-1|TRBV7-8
TGTGCCAGCAGCTTAGGTCGGACAGGGATCTACAATGAGCAGTTCTTC
CASSLGRTGIYNEQFF
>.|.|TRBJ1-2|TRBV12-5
TGTGCTAGTGGTTTGGGTAGCTATGGCTACACCTTC
CASGLGSYGYTF
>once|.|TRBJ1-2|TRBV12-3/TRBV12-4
TGTGCCAGCAGTTTGCGGCAGAACTATGGCTACACCTTC
CASSLRQNYGYTF
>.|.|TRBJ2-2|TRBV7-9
TGTGCCAGCAGCTTAGGAGGATTCACCGGGGAGCTGTTTTTT
CASSLGGFTGELFF
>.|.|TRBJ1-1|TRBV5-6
TGTGCCAGCAGCTTGGTACCAGTCCTTATGAACACTGAAGCTTTCTTT
CASSLVPVLMNTEAFF
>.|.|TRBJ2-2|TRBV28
TGTGCCAGCACCTTAGTAGGGACCTCCTACACCGGGGAGCTGTTTTTT
CASTLVGTSYTGELFF
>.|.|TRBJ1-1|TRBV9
TGTGCCAGCAGCTTACAGGGATGGACTGAAGCTTTCTTT
CASSLQGWTEAFF
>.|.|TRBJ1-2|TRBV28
TGTGCCAGCAGTTTAAGGGGCAGAATCTATGGCTACACCTTC
CASSLRGRIYGYTF
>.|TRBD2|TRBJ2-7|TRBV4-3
TGCGCCAGCAGCCAATCCCGGAGTGGGAGGGGCCAATCCTACGAGCAGTACTTC
CASSQSRSGRGQSYEQYF
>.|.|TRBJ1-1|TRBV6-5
TGTGCCAGCAGCTACTCGGGGGTTGTCGAAGCTTTCTTT
CASSYSGVVEAFF
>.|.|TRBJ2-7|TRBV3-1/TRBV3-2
TGTGCCAGCAGCCTACAGAACTACGAGCAGTACTTC
CASSLQNYEQYF
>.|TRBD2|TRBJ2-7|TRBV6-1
TGTGCCAGCAGTGAAGAGGGGTGGGCTAGCGGGAGGGCCTACGGCTACGAGCAGTACTTC
CASSEEGWASGRAYGYEQYF
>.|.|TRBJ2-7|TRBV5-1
TGCGCCAGCAAACGGGACGACCCCTACGAGCAGTACTTC
CASKRDDPYEQYF
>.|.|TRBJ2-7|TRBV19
TGTGCCAGTAGTCCGGGATTACCCTACGAGCAGTACTTC
CASSPGLPYEQYF
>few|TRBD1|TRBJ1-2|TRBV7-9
TGTGCCAGCAGCTTAGGGGACAGGGTCAACGGCTACACCTTC
CASSLGDRVNGYTF
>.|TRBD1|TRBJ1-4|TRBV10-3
TGTGCCATCAGTGGGGAGACAGGGAGGTTTGAAAAACTGTTTTTT
CAISGETGRFEKLFF
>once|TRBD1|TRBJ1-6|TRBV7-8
TGTGCCAGCAGCCTGGGACAGGTTAATTCACCCCTCCACTTT
CASSLGQVNSPLHF
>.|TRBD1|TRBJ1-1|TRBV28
TGTGCCAGCAGTTTAGGGCAGGGGGGCACTGAAGCTTTCTTT
CASSLGQGGTEAFF
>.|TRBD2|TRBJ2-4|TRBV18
TGTGCCAGCTCACCTGGGGCGGGAGGTCTAGACATTCAGTACTTC
CASSPGAGGLDIQYF
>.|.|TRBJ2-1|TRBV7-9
TGTGCCAGCAGCCCGAGGACTGTTGCCTCCTACAATGAGCAGTTCTTC
CASSPRTVASYNEQFF
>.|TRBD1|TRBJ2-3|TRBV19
TGTGCCAGTAGTAAAAGGCAGGGGGTGGATACGCAGTATTTT
CASSKRQGVDTQYF
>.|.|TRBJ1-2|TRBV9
TGTGCCAGCAGCGTAGCCGCAGCTAACTATGGCTACACCTTC
CASSVAAANYGYTF
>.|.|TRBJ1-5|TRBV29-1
TGCAGCGTATCCACGGGGGGTACGGGCAATCAGCCCCAGCATTTT
CSVSTGGTGNQPQHF
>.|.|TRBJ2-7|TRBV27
TGTGCCAGCAGTTTCTCGAGAGCCTCCTACGAGCAGTACTTC
CASSFSRASYEQYF
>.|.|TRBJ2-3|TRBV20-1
TGCAGTGCTAGTCAAGGCCGGCTCGAGACAGATACGCAGTATTTT
CSASQGRLETDTQYF
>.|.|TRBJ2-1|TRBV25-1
TGTGCCTGCCAGGAGGGCCAATACAATGAGCAGTTCTTC
CACQEGQYNEQFF
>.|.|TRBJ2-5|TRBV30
TGTGCCTGGAGTATGGGACACCAAGAGACCCAGTACTTC
CAWSMGHQETQYF
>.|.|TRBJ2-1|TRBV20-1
TGCAGACCTACTAGATACAATGAGCAGTTCTTC
CRPTRYNEQFF
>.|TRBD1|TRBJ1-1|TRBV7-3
TGTGCCAGCAGCTGGACAGGGGGCAGGAGCGCTGAAGCTTTCTTT
CASSWTGGRSAEAFF
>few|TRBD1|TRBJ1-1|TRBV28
TGTGCCAGCAGGGTGAGGGGGCGGTGGACTGAAGCTTTCTTT
CASRVRGRWTEAFF
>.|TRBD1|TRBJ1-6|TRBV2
TGTGCCAGCACTCCTCTGGGGACAGACGATAATTCACCCCTCCACTTT
CASTPLGTDDNSPLHF
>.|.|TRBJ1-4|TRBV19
TGTGCCAGTAGTATGGGAGTTTCAACTAATGAAAAACTGTTTTTT
CASSMGVSTNEKLFF
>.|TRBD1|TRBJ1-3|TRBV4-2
TGTGCCAGCAGCCAAACCGACAGGGGGTCACTAGGCTCTGGAAACACCATATATTTT
CASSQTDRGSLGSGNTIYF
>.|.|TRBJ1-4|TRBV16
TGTGCCAGCAGCCAGGGCGGAACTAATGAAAAACTGTTTTTT
CASSQGGTNEKLFF
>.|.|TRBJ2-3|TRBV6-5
TGTGCCAGCAGTTCCCTCAATAACCCAGATACGCAGTATTTT
CASSSLNNPDTQYF
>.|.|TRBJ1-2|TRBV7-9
TGTGCCAGCAGCCGCGATTTCGGGGCTGGCTACACCTTC
CASSRDFGAGYTF
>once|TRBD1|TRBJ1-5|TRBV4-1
TGCGCCAGCAGAGAAGTGGGGACAGGGGAAAATCAGCCCCAGCATTTT
CASREVGTGENQPQHF
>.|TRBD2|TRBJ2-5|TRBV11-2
TGTGCCAGCAGCTTTCCCCCACTAGCGCTGGAGACCCAGTACTTC
CASSFPPLALETQYF
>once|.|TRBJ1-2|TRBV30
TGTGCCTGGACCGAACTGAACTATGGCTACACCTTC
CAWTELNYGYTF
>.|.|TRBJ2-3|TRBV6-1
TGTGCCAGCAGTGACGGCCGACACCCGTATTTT
CASSDGRHPYF
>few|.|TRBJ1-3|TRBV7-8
TGTGCCAGCAGCTTATTGAAGGGAAACACCATATATTTT
CASSLLKGNTIYF